This T cell receptor (beta chain) comes out of a study of blood T cells in healthy people across ages. Deletions cut 0 bases from V and 5 bases from J, with 9 bases between. The CDR3 has 14 residues. CDR1 SGHNT and CDR2 YENEEA come from the germline V gene. A word on this clonotype: Its matching antigen is unknown.

PCR was performed a second time for about 7 to 11 cycles using a sample-barcoded 5' primer and a J-beta primer mix. Using its own MiXCR run on the 5' RACE reads, TCRdb lists one record per CDR3 protein. Of approximately 830,000 distinct CDR3 sequences listed, roughly 60% were seen once; the top ten hold about 27%. Study-wide findings and caveats: As naive T cell percentage varied, TCR beta diversity correlated strongly with it.

This chain joins TRBV11-3 and TRBJ2-3; no definite D call. Sequenced sample: blood. The sequence was obtained from a man aged 25-45 years in good health. The CDR3 bases are TGTGCCAGCAGCTTAGATCAGTGGGGAGATACGCAGTATTTT. This encodes CASSLDQWGDTQYF. Supplemented by reference TRBV11-3 and TRBJ2-3, the full variable domain reads EAGVVQSPRYKIIEKKQPVAFWCNPISGHNTLYWYLQNLGQGPELLIRYENEEAVDDSQLPKDRFSAERLKGVDSTLKIQPAELGDSAVYLCASSLDQWGDTQYFGPGTRLTVL.